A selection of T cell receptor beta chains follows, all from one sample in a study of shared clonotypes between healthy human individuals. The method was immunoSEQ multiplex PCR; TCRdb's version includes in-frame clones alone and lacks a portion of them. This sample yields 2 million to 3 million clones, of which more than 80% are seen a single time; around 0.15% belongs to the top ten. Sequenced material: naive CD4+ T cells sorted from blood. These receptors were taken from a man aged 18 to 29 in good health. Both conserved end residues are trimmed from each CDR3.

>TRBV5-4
ASSLRENTEAF
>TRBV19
ASSPQQPNYGYT
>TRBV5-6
ASSLAGGGTDTQY
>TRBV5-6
ASSSGDQPQH
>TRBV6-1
ASSGTWNQPQH
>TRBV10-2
ASRDGPYAH
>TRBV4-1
ASSHILFQGALGYGYT
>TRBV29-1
SVEDLTLEGYEQY
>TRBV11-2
ASSLSGRASHEQY
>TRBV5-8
ASSPAGQETQY
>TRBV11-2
ASSLGRGLSGNTIY
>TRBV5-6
ASSADKPYEQY
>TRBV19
ASSTSRVAGSDTQY
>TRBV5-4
ASSSRTGAGELF
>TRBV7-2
ASSAAGTRGNTIY
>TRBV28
ASTGGGLDMYNEQF
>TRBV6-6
ASSYPSSKQYQPQH
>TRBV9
ASSVEPGFIPGYT
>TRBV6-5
ASSYGTERTDTQY
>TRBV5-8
ASSLGTSGSYEQY
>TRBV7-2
ASILDLYAWDTQY
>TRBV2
ASSQAKDTQY
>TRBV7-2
ASSLQAAGNYEQY
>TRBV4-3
ASSQTPGQMNTEAF
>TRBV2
ASSERGGETQY
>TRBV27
ASSFDGGGTEAF
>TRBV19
ASSITQGAKTGELF
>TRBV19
ATTSQGAWARTDTQY
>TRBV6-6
ASSYSTGNQPQH
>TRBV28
ASSFAGQGTGNTIY
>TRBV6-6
ASSPWTGGNQPQH
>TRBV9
ASSVAIGTSGNNEQF
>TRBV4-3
ASSQDRGTRDTQY
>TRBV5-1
ASSFGGADGYT
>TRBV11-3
ASSTIPTQNYGYT
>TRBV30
AWSVRRDRGRFVETQY
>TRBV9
ASSAGLTGNTIY
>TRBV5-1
ASSLDAGGRDTQY
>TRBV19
ASNSPDRNEKLF
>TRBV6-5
ASSPGQSITLH
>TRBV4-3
ASSQGGAGTEAF
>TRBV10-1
ASSSDPAGTDTQY
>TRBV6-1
ASSGVRDRGSLLYGYT
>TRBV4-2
ASSQVPRQGNTEAF
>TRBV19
ASSTGPKETQY
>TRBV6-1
ASSVTRGWLGEQF
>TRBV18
ASSPGPTGQPQH
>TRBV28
ASSPGGISYEQY
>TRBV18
ASSPQGTGTYEQY
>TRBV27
ASSFHRGRESPLH
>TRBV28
ASSLSRGESPGELF
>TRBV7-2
ASSLSRLLLTGETQY
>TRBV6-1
ASRSGLAGTDTQY